What follows are 22 T cell receptor beta chains derived from one specimen sequenced in a study of cytotoxic CD8 clonotypes in ibrutinib-treated CLL. Using immunoSEQ multiplex PCR, the repertoire was profiled, and TCRdb retains in-frame clones only, with some absent. The sample yields approximately 100,000 clones, approximately 58% seen once. The source was PBMCs, collected after 24 months of ibrutinib treatment. These receptor sequences come from a human donor with chronic lymphocytic leukemia.

The chain uses TRBV7-3 and TRBJ2-2; tentative D call: TRBD2 (6 bases). CDR3 length: 15 amino acids. Germline assignment: CDR1 SGHTA and CDR2 FQGTGA. Trimming removed 5 bases at V and 5 bases at J, with 15 bases between. The CDR3 protein is CASSPKGLLTGELFF. CDR3 nucleotide sequence: TGTGCCAGCAGCCCCAAGGGACTTCTGACCGGGGAGCTGTTTTTT. Supplemented by reference TRBV7-3 and TRBJ2-2, the full variable domain reads GAGVSQTPSNKVTEKGKYVELRCDPISGHTALYWYRQSLGQGPEFLIYFQGTGAADDSGLPNDRFFAVRPEGSVSTLKIQRTERGDSAVYLCASSPKGLLTGELFFGEGSRLTVL.

The table lists this clone with a count of one. The CDR3 nucleotides read TGTGCCAGCAGTTCCAGGGGGGCCGGGGAGCTGTTTTTT. Amino acid sequence: CASSSRGAGELFF. This chain uses TRBV11-3 with TRBJ2-2; maybe TRBD1 (7 bases). Germline assignment: CDR1 SGHNT and CDR2 YENEEA. V was clipped by 6 bases and J by 6 bases, with 11 bases between them. The CDR3 is 13 amino acids.

The chain combines TRBV7-8 with TRBJ2-7; 10 bases are shared with TRBD2. The germline gives CDR1 SGHVS, CDR2 FQNEAQ. This CDR3 comprises 15 residues. V was clipped by 7 bases and J by 8 bases; unmatched bases: 14. CDR3 region: CASTVYSGGFPQQYF. In DNA, the CDR3 is TGTGCCAGCACCGTGTATAGCGGGGGGTTCCCTCAGCAGTACTTC.

This clone was recorded many times. The chain joins TRBV18 to TRBJ2-7, with D uncertain. The germline V gene encodes CDR1 KGHSH and CDR2 LQKENI. CDR3 length equals 12 residues. Trimming removed 2 bases from V and 5 bases from J, with 7 bases in between. Here the CDR3 DNA reads TGTGCCAGCTCACCAAGCCGGGACGAGCAGTACTTC. This translates into CASSPSRDEQYF.

The rearrangement joins TRBV18 to TRBJ1-2; 8 bases match TRBD1. The CDR3 is made up of 13 amino acids. Germline assignment: CDR1 KGHSH and CDR2 LQKENI. With 3 bases clipped from V and 6 bases from J, the junction kept 3 bases outside the gene matches. CDR3 protein: CASSPTDRDGYTF. DNA for the CDR3: TGTGCCAGCTCACCTACGGACAGGGATGGCTACACCTTC.

This clone was seen more than once but under ten times. The J gene is TRBJ2-7, the V gene TRBV30; tentative D call: TRBD2 (6 bases). Deletions cut 0 bases from V and 6 bases from J, with 9 bases between. Germline values: CDR1 GTSNPN, CDR2 SVGIG (reference sequence). This CDR3 has 12 amino acids. CDR3 nucleotides: TGTGCCTGGAGTGTCACTAGCAGCGAGCAGTACTTC. Amino acids: CAWSVTSSEQYF.

This sequence joins TRBV11-1 and TRBJ2-7; D is unclear. V was shortened by 3 bases and J by 6 bases, with 12 bases between the two germline ends. The CDR3 is made up of 13 amino acids. Germline lookup yields CDR1 SGHAT and CDR2 FQDESV (reference sequence). The CDR3 region is CASSLGKLGEQYF. The CDR3 DNA sequence: TGTGCCAGCAGCTTGGGTAAGTTAGGCGAGCAGTACTTC.

The rearrangement joins TRBV30 to TRBJ1-4; 9 positions agree with TRBD1. The junction had 4 bases not matched to a gene; V was cut back by 8 bases and J by 6 bases. This CDR3 contains 12 residues. Germline CDR1 is GTSNPN and CDR2 is SVGIG (reference sequence). The CDR3 DNA sequence: TGTGCCGCAACAGGGGGCTATGAAAAACTGTTTTTT. This translates into CAATGGYEKLFF.

This chain joins TRBV16 and TRBJ2-3, with D tentatively TRBD2 (5 bases). Germline CDR1 and CDR2: KGHSY and FQNENV. The CDR3 covers 14 residues. Trimming stripped 0 bases from V and 3 bases from J, with 7 bases between. In DNA, the CDR3 is TGTGCCAGCAGCCAATCGAGGGTAACAGATACGCAGTATTTT. Its translation is CASSQSRVTDTQYF.

The V call is TRBV30, the J call TRBJ2-7; TRBD1 matches at 9 bases. Germline V lookup: CDR1 GTSNPN, CDR2 SVGIG (reference sequence). The V segment lost 2 bases and the J segment 5 bases; nucleotides outside the gene matches: 4. The CDR3 spans 13 residues. CDR3 sequence: CAWSHTGGDEQYF. CDR3 nucleotides: TGTGCCTGGAGTCATACAGGGGGCGACGAGCAGTACTTC.

The chain is built from TRBV10-3 and TRBJ1-1, with 7 bases fitting TRBD1. V lost 0 bases to trimming and J lost 4 bases; unmatched junction nucleotides: 5. Looked up from germline, CDR1 is ENHRY and CDR2 is SYGVKD. The CDR3 contains 15 residues. DNA of the CDR3: TGTGCCATCAGTGAGTCGCTAGGGGGCTCCACTGAAGCTTTCTTT. Its protein product is CAISESLGGSTEAFF.

The chain couples TRBV6-5 to TRBJ2-1; 10 nucleotides align to TRBD1. The germline V gene encodes CDR1 MNHEY and CDR2 SVGAGI. The CDR3 length is 15 residues. After removal of 6 bases from V and 3 bases from J, the junction contained 5 bases not matched to a gene. CDR3 sequence: CASRAGTGVYNEQFF. CDR3 sequence (DNA): TGTGCCAGCAGGGCCGGGACAGGGGTCTACAATGAGCAGTTCTTC.

The rearrangement uses TRBV25-1 and TRBJ2-7, with D uncertain. CDR3 length equals 13 residues. Germline V CDR1 and CDR2: MGHDK, SYGVNS. With 4 bases removed from V and 0 bases from J, the gap between germline ends came to 7 bases. Written as DNA, the CDR3 is TGTGCCAGCAGTGGTAGGGCCTCCTACGAGCAGTACTTC. Its translation is CASSGRASYEQYF.

This clone showed up just a few times. The same CDR3 arises from other DNA sequences in this sample as well. This sequence joins TRBV9 and TRBJ2-5; TRBD2 agrees at 8 bases. There are 15 residues in the CDR3. Germline V gives CDR1 SGDLS, CDR2 YYNGEE. V shed 0 bases, J shed 2 bases, and the junction held 3 bases outside the gene matches. The CDR3 nucleotides read TGTGCCAGCAGCGTAGTGGGCGGGAGGCAAGAGACCCAGTACTTC. As protein: CASSVVGGRQETQYF.

The rearrangement joins TRBV5-1 to TRBJ2-5; 8 bases line up with TRBD1. The CDR3 is 14 residues long. J lost 3 bases, V lost 1 base, and 2 bases had no gene match. Germline CDR1 and CDR2: SGHRS and YFSETQ. The DNA of the CDR3 is TGCGCCAGCAGCTTGAACAGGGGGGAAGAGACCCAGTACTTC. As protein: CASSLNRGEETQYF.

The rearrangement links TRBV11-3 to TRBJ2-1; TRBD2 matches 11 bases. J was trimmed by 7 bases and V by 5 bases; bases with no gene match: 7. Germline V CDR1 and CDR2: SGHNT, YENEEA. The CDR3 is made up of 15 amino acids. CDR3: CASSIHSGGANEQFF. The CDR3 bases are TGTGCCAGCAGCATACATAGCGGGGGGGCAAATGAGCAGTTCTTC.

This chain links TRBV9 with TRBJ2-4; D remains ambiguous. This CDR3 has 18 amino acids. Germline V gene sequence: CDR1 SGDLS, CDR2 YYNGEE. Trimming removed 3 bases at V and 0 bases at J, with 19 bases between. Here the CDR3 reads CASSARLPSILAKNIQYF. Here the CDR3 DNA reads TGTGCCAGCAGCGCCCGCCTTCCTTCAATCCTAGCCAAAAACATTCAGTACTTC.

V usage is TRBV10-2 and J usage is TRBJ2-2, with 7 bases that match TRBD1. The V gene's germline CDR1 is WSHSY and CDR2 SAAADI. J lost 1 base, V lost 4 bases, and 6 bases had no gene match. This CDR3 has 16 residues. The CDR3 here is CASSGTRQGNTGELFF. The CDR3 DNA follows: TGCGCCAGCAGTGGTACGAGACAGGGGAACACCGGGGAGCTGTTTTTT.

This clone was observed a few times. This chain uses TRBV7-3 with TRBJ2-3; possibly TRBD1 for D (5 bases). Germline V gives CDR1 SGHTA, CDR2 FQGTGA. Trimming removed 2 bases from V and 4 bases from J, with 10 bases in between. The CDR3 runs 14 residues. The CDR3 protein is CASSLGQGADTQYF. Here the CDR3 DNA reads TGTGCCAGCAGCTTAGGGCAGGGTGCAGATACGCAGTATTTT.

This clone was detected many times. The V call is TRBV4-2, the J call TRBJ1-6, with D tentatively TRBD1 (5 bases). The CDR3 covers 14 residues. Germline-derived CDR1 and CDR2 are LGHNA and YNFKEQ. The V and J ends lost 4 bases and 7 bases respectively, with 11 bases between them. The CDR3 spells CASSPGTENSPLHF. CDR3 sequence (DNA): TGTGCCAGCAGCCCTGGGACGGAGAATTCACCCCTCCACTTT.

J is TRBJ2-3 and V is TRBV14, with a tentative D call TRBD2 (7 bases). CDR3 size: 16 residues. V dropped 5 bases and J dropped 2 bases, with 17 bases sitting between them. Germline-derived CDR1 and CDR2 are SGHDN and FVKESK. DNA for the CDR3: TGTGCCAGCAGCGCGGGGGTCAGGGGTATCACAGATACGCAGTATTTT. The encoded protein is CASSAGVRGITDTQYF.

The genes are TRBV27 and TRBJ1-6, with 9 bases identical to TRBD1. There are 13 residues in the CDR3. Trimming removed 6 bases from V and 9 bases from J; junction bases left unmatched: 3. Germline V CDR1 and CDR2: MNHEY, SMNVEV (reference sequence). The CDR3 nucleotides read TGTGCCAGCAGGGACAGGGGATCTTCACCCCTCCACTTT. It is translated as CASRDRGSSPLHF.